This T cell receptor (beta chain) stems from a study of blood T cell repertoires in COVID-19. Background on the study: T cells, B-cell-depleted T cells, or PBMCs provided the cDNA or gDNA that served as material.

Germline V gene data show CDR1 as KGHDR and CDR2 as SFDVKD. Trimming took off 5 bases at V and 5 bases at J, with 17 bases between the two ends. CDR3 length: 15 amino acids. Methods used by the authors: Nucleated cell counts were estimated from reference gene primer amplification. Produced via immunoSEQ multiplex PCR; TCRdb's table is partial and in-frame only. D and trimming come from the DNA, and the V and J calls and clone size come from that table. The data show 210,000 or so clones, over 75% seen once. The chain carries TRBV24-1 and TRBJ2-5; D might be TRBD2 (6 bases). Input material: peripheral blood. This receptor was obtained from a woman aged 40 to 55 who had recovered from COVID-19. The CDR3 bases are TGTGCCACCAGTGCCATTTGGGCGGGGAGGGAGACCCAGTACTTC. Protein product: CATSAIWAGRETQYF.